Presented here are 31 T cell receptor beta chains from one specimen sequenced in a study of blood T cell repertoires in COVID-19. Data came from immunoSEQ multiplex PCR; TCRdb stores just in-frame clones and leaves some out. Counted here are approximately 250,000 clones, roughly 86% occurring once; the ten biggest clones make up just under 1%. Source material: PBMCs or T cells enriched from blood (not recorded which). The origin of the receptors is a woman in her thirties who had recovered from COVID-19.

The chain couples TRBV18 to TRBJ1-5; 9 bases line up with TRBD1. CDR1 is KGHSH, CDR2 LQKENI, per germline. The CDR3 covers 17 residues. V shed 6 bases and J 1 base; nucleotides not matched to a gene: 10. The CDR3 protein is CASSLGTGIGSNQPQHF. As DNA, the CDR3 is TGTGCCAGCTCCCTCGGGACAGGGATTGGAAGCAATCAGCCCCAGCATTTT.

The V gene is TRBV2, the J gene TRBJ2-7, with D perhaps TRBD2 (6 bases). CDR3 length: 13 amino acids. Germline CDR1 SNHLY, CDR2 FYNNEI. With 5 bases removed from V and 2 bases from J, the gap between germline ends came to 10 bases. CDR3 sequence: CASSPRETYEQYF. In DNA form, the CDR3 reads TGTGCCAGCAGTCCACGGGAGACCTACGAGCAGTACTTC.

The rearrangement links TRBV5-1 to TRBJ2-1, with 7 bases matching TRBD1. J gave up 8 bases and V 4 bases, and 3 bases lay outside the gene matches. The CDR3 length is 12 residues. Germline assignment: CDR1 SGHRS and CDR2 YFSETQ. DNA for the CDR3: TGCGCCAGCAGCAAGGGGGCCGATGAGCAGTTCTTC. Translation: CASSKGADEQFF.

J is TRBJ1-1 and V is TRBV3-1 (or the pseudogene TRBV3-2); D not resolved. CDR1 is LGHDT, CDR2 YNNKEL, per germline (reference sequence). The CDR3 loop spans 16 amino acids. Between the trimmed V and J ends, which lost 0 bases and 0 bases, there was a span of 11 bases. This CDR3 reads CASSQELTRMNTEAFF. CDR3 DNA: TGTGCCAGCAGCCAAGAACTGACACGGATGAACACTGAAGCTTTCTTT.

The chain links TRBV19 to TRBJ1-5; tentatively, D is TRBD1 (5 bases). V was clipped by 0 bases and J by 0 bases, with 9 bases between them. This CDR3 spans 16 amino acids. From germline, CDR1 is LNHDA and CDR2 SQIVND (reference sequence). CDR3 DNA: TGTGCCAGTAGTATAGACCAAGGGGATAGCAATCAGCCCCAGCATTTT. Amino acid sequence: CASSIDQGDSNQPQHF.

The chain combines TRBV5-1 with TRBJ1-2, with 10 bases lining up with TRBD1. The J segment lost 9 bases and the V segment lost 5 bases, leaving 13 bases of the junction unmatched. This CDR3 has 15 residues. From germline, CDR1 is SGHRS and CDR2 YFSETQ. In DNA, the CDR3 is TGCGCCAGCAGGATCACCCAGACAGGGGGCGGGAGCTACACCTTC. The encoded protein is CASRITQTGGGSYTF.

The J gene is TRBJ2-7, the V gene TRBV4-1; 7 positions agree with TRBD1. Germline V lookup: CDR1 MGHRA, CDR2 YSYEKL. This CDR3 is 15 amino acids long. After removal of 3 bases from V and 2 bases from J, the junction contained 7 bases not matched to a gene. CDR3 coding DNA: TGCGCCAGCAGCCAGTCCGGGACAGCCACCTACGAGCAGTACTTC. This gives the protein CASSQSGTATYEQYF.

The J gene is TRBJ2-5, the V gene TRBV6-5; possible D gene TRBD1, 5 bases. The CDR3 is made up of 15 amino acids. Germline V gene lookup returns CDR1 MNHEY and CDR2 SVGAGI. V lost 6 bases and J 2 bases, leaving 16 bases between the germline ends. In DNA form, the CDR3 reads TGTGCCAGCAGGAGAAGGGGCGCAGGGCAAGAGACCCAGTACTTC. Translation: CASRRRGAGQETQYF.

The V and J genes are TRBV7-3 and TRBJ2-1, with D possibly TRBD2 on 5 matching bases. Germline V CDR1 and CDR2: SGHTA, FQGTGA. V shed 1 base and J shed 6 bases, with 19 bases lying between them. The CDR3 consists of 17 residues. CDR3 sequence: CASSLRAPQSGSNEQFF. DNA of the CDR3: TGTGCCAGCAGCTTAAGAGCGCCGCAATCGGGAAGCAATGAGCAGTTCTTC.

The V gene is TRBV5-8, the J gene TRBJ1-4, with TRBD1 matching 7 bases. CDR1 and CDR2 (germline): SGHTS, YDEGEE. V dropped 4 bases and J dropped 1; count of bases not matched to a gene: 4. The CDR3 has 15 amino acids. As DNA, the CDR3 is TGTGCCAGCAGCCTCCGGACAGGAACTAATGAAAAACTGTTTTTT. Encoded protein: CASSLRTGTNEKLFF.

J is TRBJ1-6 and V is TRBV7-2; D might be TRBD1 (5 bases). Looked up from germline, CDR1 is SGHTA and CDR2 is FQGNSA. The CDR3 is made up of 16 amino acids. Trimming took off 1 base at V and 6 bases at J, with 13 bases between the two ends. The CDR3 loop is CASSLDPGRVNSPLHF. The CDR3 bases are TGTGCCAGCAGCTTAGATCCGGGCAGGGTTAATTCACCCCTCCACTTT. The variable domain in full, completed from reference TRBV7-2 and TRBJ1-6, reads GAGVSQSPSNKVTEKGKDVELRCDPISGHTALYWYRQSLGQGLEFLIYFQGNSAPDKSGLPSDRFSAERTGGSVSTLTIQRTQQEDSAVYLCASSLDPGRVNSPLHFGNGTRLTVT.

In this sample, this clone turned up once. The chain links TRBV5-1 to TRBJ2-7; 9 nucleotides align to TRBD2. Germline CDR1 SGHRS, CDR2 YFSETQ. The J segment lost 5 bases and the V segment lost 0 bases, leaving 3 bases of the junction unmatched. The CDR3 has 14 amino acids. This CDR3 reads CASSLVAGEDEQYF. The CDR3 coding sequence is TGCGCCAGCAGCTTGGTAGCGGGAGAGGACGAGCAGTACTTC. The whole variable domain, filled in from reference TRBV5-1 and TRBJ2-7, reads KAGVTQTPRYLIKTRGQQVTLSCSPISGHRSVSWYQQTPGQGLQFLFEYFSETQRNKGNFPGRFSGRQFSNSRSEMNVSTLELGDSALYLCASSLVAGEDEQYFGPGTRLTVT.

CDR3 DNA: TGTGCCAGCAGCCAAGTTGGAAGGACTACTGAAGCTTTCTTT. It specifies CASSQVGRTTEAFF. V and J are TRBV14 and TRBJ1-1, with unresolved D. Per germline, CDR1 SGHDN and CDR2 FVKESK. The CDR3 runs 14 residues. Trimming took off 1 base at V and 5 bases at J, with 11 bases between the two ends. Combining the CDR3 with reference TRBV14 and TRBJ1-1 gives the whole variable domain EAGVTQFPSHSVIEKGQTVTLRCDPISGHDNLYWYRRVMGKEIKFLLHFVKESKQDESGMPNNRFLAERTGGTYSTLKVQPAELEDSGVYFCASSQVGRTTEAFFGQGTRLTVV.

The CDR3 here is CASDRGFGNQPQHF. The CDR3 nucleotides are TGTGCCAGCGACAGGGGATTTGGCAATCAGCCCCAGCATTTT. The chain employs TRBV2 and TRBJ1-5; 8 bases map to TRBD1. This CDR3 comprises 14 residues. Per the germline V gene, CDR1 is SNHLY and CDR2 is FYNNEI. After removal of 8 bases from V and 2 bases from J, the junction contained 5 bases not matched to a gene.

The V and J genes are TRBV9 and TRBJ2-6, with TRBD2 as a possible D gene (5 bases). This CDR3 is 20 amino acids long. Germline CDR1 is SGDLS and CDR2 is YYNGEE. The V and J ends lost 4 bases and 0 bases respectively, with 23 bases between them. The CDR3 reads CASSSSRVEDDYSGANVLTF. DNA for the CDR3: TGTGCCAGCAGCTCCTCTCGTGTGGAGGACGATTACTCTGGGGCCAACGTCCTGACTTTC.

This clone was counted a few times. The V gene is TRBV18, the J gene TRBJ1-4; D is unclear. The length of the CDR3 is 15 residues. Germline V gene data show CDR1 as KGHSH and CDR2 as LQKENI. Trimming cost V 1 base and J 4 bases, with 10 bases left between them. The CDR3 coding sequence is TGTGCCAGCTCACCACAGCCACCGATTAATGAAAAACTGTTTTTT. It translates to CASSPQPPINEKLFF.

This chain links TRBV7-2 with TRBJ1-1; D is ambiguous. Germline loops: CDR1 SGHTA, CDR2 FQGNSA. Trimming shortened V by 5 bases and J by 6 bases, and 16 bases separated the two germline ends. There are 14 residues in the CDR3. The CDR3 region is CASSPLRGRAEAFF. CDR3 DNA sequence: TGTGCCAGCAGCCCTCTACGGGGAAGGGCTGAAGCTTTCTTT.

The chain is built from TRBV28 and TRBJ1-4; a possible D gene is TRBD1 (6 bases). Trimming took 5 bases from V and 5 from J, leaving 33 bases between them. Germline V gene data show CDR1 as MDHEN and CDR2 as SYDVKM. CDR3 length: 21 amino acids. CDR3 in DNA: TGTGCCAGCAGTCCACCCCCGGGACACACGATAGTCCCGGGCCTAAATGAAAAACTGTTTTTT. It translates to CASSPPPGHTIVPGLNEKLFF.

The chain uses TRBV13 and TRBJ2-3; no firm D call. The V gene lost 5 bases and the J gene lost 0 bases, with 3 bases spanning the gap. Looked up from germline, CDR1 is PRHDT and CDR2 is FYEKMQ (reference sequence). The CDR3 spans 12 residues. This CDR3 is CASSLSTDTQYF. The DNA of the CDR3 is TGTGCCAGCAGCCTGAGCACAGATACGCAGTATTTT.

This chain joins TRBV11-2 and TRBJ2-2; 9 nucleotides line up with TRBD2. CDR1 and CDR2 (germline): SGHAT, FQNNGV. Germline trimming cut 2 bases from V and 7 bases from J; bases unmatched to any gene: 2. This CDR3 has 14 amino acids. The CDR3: CASSLLLAGGELFF. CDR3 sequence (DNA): TGTGCCAGCAGCTTACTACTAGCGGGCGGGGAGCTGTTTTTT.

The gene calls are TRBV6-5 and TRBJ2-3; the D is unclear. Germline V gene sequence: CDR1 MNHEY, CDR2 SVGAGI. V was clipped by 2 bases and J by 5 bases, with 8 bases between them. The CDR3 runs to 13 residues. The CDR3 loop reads CASSYHARDTQYF. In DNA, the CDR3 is TGTGCCAGCAGTTACCACGCTAGAGATACGCAGTATTTT.

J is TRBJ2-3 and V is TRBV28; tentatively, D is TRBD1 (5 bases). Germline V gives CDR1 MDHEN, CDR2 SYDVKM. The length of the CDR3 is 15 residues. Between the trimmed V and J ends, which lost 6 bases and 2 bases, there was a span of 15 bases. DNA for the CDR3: TGTGCCAGCAGCACAGGTGGACACGTCACAGATACGCAGTATTTT. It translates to CASSTGGHVTDTQYF.

The DNA of the CDR3 is TGTGCCAGCAGTTCTAGCGGGACTATCTACAATGAGCAGTTCTTC. It codes for CASSSSGTIYNEQFF. This chain connects TRBV13 to TRBJ2-1; TRBD2 agrees at 9 bases. V was clipped by 6 bases and J by 3 bases; unmatched bases: 6. This CDR3 has 15 amino acids. CDR1 and CDR2 (germline): PRHDT, FYEKMQ (reference sequence).

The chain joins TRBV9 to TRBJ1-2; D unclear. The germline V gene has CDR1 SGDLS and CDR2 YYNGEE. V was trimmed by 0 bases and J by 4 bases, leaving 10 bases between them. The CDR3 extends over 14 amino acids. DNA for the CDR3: TGTGCCAGCAGCGTAGGAGGAGGAACCTATGGCTACACCTTC. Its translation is CASSVGGGTYGYTF.

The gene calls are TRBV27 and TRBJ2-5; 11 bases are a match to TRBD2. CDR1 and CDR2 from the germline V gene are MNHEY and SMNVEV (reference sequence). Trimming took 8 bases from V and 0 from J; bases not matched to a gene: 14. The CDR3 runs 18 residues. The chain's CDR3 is CASALGYPGLADQETQYF. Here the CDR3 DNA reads TGTGCCAGCGCGTTGGGATATCCGGGACTAGCGGACCAAGAGACCCAGTACTTC.

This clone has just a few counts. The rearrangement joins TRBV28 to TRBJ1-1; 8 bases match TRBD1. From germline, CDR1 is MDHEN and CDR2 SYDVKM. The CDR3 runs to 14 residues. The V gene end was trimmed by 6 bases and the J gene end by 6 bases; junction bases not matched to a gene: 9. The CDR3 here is CASRPTGVPAEAFF. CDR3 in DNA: TGTGCCAGCAGGCCGACAGGGGTTCCCGCTGAAGCTTTCTTT. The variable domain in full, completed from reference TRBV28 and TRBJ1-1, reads DVKVTQSSRYLVKRTGEKVFLECVQDMDHENMFWYRQDPGLGLRLIYFSYDVKMKEKGDIPEGYSVSREKKERFSLILESASTNQTSMYLCASRPTGVPAEAFFGQGTRLTVV.

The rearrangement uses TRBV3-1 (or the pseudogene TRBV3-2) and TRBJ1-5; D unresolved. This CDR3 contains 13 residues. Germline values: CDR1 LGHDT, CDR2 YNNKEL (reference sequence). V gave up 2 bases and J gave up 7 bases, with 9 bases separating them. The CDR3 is CASSQTTFQPQHF. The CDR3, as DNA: TGTGCCAGCAGCCAAACTACGTTCCAGCCCCAGCATTTT.

The CDR3 reads CASSFLAGYVNEQFF. The CDR3 nucleotides read TGTGCCAGCAGCTTTCTAGCGGGGTATGTGAATGAGCAGTTCTTC. The rearrangement uses TRBV7-8 and TRBJ2-1, with 9 bases that match TRBD2. V shed 3 bases, J shed 7 bases, and the junction held 7 bases outside the gene matches. Germline CDR1 SGHVS, CDR2 FQNEAQ. This CDR3 comprises 15 residues.

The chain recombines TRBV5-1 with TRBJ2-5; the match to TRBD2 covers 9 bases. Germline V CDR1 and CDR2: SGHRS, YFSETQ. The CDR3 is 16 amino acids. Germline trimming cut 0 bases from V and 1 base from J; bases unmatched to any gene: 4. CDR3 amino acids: CASSLGLAATQETQYF. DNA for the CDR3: TGCGCCAGCAGCTTGGGACTAGCGGCAACCCAAGAGACCCAGTACTTC.

CDR3 in DNA: TGTGCCAGCAGCGTAACGTCGAGGGTGGACACTGAAGCTTTCTTT. Protein product: CASSVTSRVDTEAFF. The chain recombines TRBV9 with TRBJ1-1; D gene ambiguous. In germline, CDR1 is SGDLS, CDR2 YYNGEE. Trimming took off 1 base at V and 3 bases at J, with 13 bases between the two ends. This CDR3 spans 15 amino acids. Combining the CDR3 with reference TRBV9 and TRBJ1-1 gives the whole variable domain DSGVTQTPKHLITATGQRVTLRCSPRSGDLSVYWYQQSLDQGLQFLIQYYNGEERAKGNILERFSAQQFPDLHSELNLSSLELGDSALYFCASSVTSRVDTEAFFGQGTRLTVV.

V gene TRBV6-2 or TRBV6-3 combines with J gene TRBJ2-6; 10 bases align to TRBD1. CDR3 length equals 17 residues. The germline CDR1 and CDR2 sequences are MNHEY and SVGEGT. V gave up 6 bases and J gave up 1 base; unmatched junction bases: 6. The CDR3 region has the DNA TGTGCCAGCAGCCAGACAGGGGGCTGGTCTGGGGCCAACGTCCTGACTTTC. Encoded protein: CASSQTGGWSGANVLTF.